The following is a T cell receptor (beta chain) sequence with its context. The V and J ends lost 0 bases and 6 bases, in that order; junction bases with no gene match: 0. The germline V gene encodes CDR1 MRHNA and CDR2 SNTAGT. There are 15 residues in the CDR3. This entry belongs to a study of blood T cell repertoires in COVID-19. Across the whole study: Sample material is recorded as cDNA or gDNA derived from T cells, B-cell-depleted T cells, or PBMCs.

Source study methods: Estimation of nucleated cell counts relied on the amplification of reference gene primers. Data came from immunoSEQ multiplex PCR; TCRdb stores just in-frame clones and leaves some out. That table gives V, J and clone size, and the DNA gave D and trimming. The data show about 360,000 clones, with about 89% seen just once and 1% to 1.5% held by the top ten. The chain uses TRBV6-4 and TRBJ2-3; 13 bases line up with TRBD2. The source of this sequence is a man aged 25 to 40 who had recovered from COVID-19. Sequencing was carried out using PBMCs or T cells enriched from blood (not recorded which). CDR3: CASSDSTSGGDTQYF. The CDR3 nucleotides are TGTGCCAGCAGTGACTCGACTAGCGGGGGGGATACGCAGTATTTT.